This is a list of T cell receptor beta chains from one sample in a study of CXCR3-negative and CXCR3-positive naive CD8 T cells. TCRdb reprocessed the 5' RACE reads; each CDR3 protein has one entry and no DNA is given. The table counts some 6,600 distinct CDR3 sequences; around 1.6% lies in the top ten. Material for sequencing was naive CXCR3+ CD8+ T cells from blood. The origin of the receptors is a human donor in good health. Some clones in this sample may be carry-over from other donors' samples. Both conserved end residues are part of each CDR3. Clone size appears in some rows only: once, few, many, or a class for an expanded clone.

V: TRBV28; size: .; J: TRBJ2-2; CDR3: CASSRDRGTGELFF
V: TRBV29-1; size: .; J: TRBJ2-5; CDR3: CSVEDMGAQYF
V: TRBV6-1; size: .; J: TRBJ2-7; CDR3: CASNWAGGSYEQYF
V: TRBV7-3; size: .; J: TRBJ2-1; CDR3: CASAGAYNEQFF
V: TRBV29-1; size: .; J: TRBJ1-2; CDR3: CSVEDRDRGGYGYTF
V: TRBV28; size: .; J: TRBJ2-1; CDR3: CASRGTSSYNEQFF
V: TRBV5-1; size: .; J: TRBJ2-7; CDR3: CASRYPGQGIHEQYF
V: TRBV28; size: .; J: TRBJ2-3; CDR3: CASSITSGDTQYF
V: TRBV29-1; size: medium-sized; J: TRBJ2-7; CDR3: CSVEAKYEQYF
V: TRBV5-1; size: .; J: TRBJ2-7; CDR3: CASSVRRDRETYEQYF
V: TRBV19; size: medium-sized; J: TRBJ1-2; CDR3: CASSIPGHLGGYTF
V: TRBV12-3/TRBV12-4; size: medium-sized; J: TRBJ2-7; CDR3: CASSFTREVSYEQYF
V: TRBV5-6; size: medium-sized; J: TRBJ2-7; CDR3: CASGSGVISYEQYF
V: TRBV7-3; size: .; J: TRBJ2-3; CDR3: CASSAPGEDTQYF
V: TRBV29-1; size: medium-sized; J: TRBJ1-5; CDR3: CSVEPGGDQPQHF
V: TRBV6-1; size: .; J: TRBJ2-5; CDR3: CASSDVTQETQYF
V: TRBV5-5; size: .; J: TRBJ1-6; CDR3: CASSDELSSYNSPLHF
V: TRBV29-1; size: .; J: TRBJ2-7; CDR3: CSVETTGVSSYEQYF
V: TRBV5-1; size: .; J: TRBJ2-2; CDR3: CASSPGQGNTGELFF
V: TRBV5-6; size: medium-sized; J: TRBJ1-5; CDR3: CASSEEGALSNQPQHF
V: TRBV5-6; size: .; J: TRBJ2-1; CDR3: CASSLEEGYNEQFF
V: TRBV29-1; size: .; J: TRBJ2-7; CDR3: CSATQGAMGYEQYF